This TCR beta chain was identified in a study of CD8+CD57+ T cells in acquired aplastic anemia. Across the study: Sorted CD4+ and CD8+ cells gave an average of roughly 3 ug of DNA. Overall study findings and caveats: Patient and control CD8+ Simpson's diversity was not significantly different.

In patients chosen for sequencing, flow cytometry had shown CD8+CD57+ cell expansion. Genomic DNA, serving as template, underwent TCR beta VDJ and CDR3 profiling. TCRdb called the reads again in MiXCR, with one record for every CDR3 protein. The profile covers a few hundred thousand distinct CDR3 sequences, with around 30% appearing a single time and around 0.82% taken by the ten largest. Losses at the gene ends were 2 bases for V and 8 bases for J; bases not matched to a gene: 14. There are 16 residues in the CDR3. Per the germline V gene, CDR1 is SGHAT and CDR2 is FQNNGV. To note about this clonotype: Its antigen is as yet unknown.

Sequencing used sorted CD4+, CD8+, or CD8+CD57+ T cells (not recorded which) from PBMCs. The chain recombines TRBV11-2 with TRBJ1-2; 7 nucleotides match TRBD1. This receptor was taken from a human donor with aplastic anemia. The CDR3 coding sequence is TGTGCCAGCAGCTTATCTACTGACAGGGTCCCCGGGGGCTACACCTTC. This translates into CASSLSTDRVPGGYTF. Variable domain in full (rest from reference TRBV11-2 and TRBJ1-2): EAGVAQSPRYKIIEKRQSVAFWCNPISGHATLYWYQQILGQGPKLLIQFQNNGVVDDSQLPKDRFSAERLKGVDSTLKIQPAKLEDSAVYLCASSLSTDRVPGGYTFGSGTRLTVV.